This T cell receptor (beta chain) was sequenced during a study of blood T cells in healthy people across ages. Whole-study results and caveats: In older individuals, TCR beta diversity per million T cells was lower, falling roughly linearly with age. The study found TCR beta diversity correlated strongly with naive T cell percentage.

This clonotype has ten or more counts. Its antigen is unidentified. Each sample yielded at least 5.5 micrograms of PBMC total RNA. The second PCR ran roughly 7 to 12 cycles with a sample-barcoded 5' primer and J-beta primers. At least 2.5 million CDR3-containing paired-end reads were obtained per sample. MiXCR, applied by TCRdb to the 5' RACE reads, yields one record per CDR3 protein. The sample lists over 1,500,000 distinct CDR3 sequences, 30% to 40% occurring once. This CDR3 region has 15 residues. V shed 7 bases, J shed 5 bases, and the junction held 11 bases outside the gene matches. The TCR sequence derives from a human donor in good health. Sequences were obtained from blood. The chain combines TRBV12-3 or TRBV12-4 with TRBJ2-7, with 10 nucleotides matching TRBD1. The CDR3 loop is CASTPGQGFGDEQYF. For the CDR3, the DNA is TGTGCCAGCACCCCGGGACAGGGGTTTGGAGACGAGCAGTACTTC.